The 28 T cell receptor beta chains given below trace back to one sample, sequenced in a study of T-cell reconstitution after alpha-beta-depleted transplantation in children. TCRbeta library preparation incorporated unique molecular identifiers. TCRdb reprocessed the PCR reads via MiXCR and lists one record per CDR3 protein. The sample holds approximately 400,000 distinct CDR3 sequences, roughly 10% seen once. Sequencing used PBMCs from the stem cell graft donor, obtained from the stem cell graft. All receptors come from a human donor who donated a stem cell graft to a child with acute myeloid leukemia.

Here the CDR3 reads CSAEGTRNEQFF. In DNA form, the CDR3 reads TGCAGTGCTGAGGGGACACGCAATGAGCAGTTCTTC. This chain joins TRBV20-1 and TRBJ2-1, with D possibly being TRBD1 (6 bases). This CDR3 is built from 12 residues. CDR1 is DFQATT and CDR2 is SNEGSKA in the germline V gene (reference sequence). V lost 5 bases and J 6 bases, leaving 11 bases between the germline ends.

This clonotype was detected many times. The genes are TRBV20-1 and TRBJ2-5; possibly TRBD1 for D (6 bases). The germline V and J ends were trimmed by 0 bases and 5 bases, with 10 bases remaining between them. Germline lookup yields CDR1 DFQATT and CDR2 SNEGSKA (reference sequence). This CDR3 comprises 13 residues. The CDR3 protein is CSARDGGKETQYF. The CDR3 nucleotides are TGCAGTGCTAGAGATGGGGGCAAGGAGACCCAGTACTTC.

The chain employs TRBV20-1 and TRBJ2-5, with D maybe TRBD1 (6 bases). CDR1 and CDR2 (germline): DFQATT, SNEGSKA (reference sequence). The CDR3 is 14 residues long. V lost 6 bases to trimming and J lost 5 bases, with 19 bases between them. The CDR3 spells CSARRGRGVETQYF. In nucleotides, the CDR3 is TGCAGTGCAAGAAGAGGCAGGGGAGTCGAGACCCAGTACTTC.

There are a few counts of this clonotype. The chain combines TRBV7-8 with TRBJ2-7, with 9 positions matching TRBD2. After removal of 0 bases from V and 3 bases from J, the junction contained 6 bases not matched to a gene. Per the germline V gene, CDR1 is SGHVS and CDR2 is FQNEAQ. This CDR3 comprises 16 residues. CDR3 loop: CASSLAAGGYDYEQYV. DNA for the CDR3: TGTGCCAGCAGCTTAGCGGCGGGGGGGTACGACTACGAGCAGTACGTC.

This clonotype was found many times. The chain has TRBV6-5 and TRBJ1-1; D is possibly TRBD1 (5 bases). CDR1 is MNHEY and CDR2 is SVGAGI in the germline V gene. V was clipped by 0 bases and J by 1 base, with 12 bases between them. There are 16 residues in the CDR3. CDR3 coding DNA: TGTGCCAGCAGTTACTCCCCGGGGCGGTCGAACACTGAAGCTTTCTTT. Translated: CASSYSPGRSNTEAFF.

This clonotype was seen just once. With a much larger clone just one base away, this may be a read error. CDR3 coding DNA: TGTGCCAACAGCCTAGGGACCGACCCCTATGGCTACACCTTC. It is translated as CANSLGTDPYGYTF. The V call is TRBV7-3, the J call TRBJ1-2, with D possibly being TRBD1 (5 bases). CDR3 length: 14 amino acids. Germline CDR1 SGHTA, CDR2 FQGTGA. Combining the CDR3 with reference TRBV7-3 and TRBJ1-2 gives the whole variable domain GAGVSQTPSNKVTEKGKYVELRCDPISGHTALYWYRQSLGQGPEFLIYFQGTGAADDSGLPNDRFFAVRPEGSVSTLKIQRTERGDSAVYLCANSLGTDPYGYTFGSGTRLTVV.

This clonotype showed up many times. This rearrangement joins TRBV12-3 or TRBV12-4 to TRBJ1-2; D is undetermined. V was cut by 1 base and J by 1 base, with 4 bases left in between. The CDR3 has 13 amino acids. The chain's CDR3 is CASSLGLNYGYTF. The CDR3, as DNA: TGTGCCAGCAGTTTAGGGCTTAACTATGGCTACACCTTC.

Only a few counts were recorded for this clonotype. This rearrangement joins TRBV10-3 to TRBJ2-6; D tentatively fits TRBD1 or TRBD2 (6 bases each). CDR3 length equals 16 residues. CDR1 ENHRY and CDR2 SYGVKD come from the germline V gene. The V end lost 6 bases, the J end lost 2 bases, and 14 bases lay between the germline ends. In DNA, the CDR3 is TGTGCCATCAGGGCGGCCGGGGGCCCTGGGGCCAACGTCCTGACTTTC. Translation gives CAIRAAGGPGANVLTF.

This rearrangement joins TRBV20-1 to TRBJ2-1; 8 bases map to TRBD2. Trimming removed 1 base from V and 8 bases from J; junction bases left unmatched: 10. The CDR3 totals 15 residues. Germline CDR1 reads DFQATT; CDR2 reads SNEGSKA (reference sequence). Written as DNA, the CDR3 is TGCAGTGCTAGAGTCGGGGGGGCTTGGATCGATGAGCAGTTCTTC. The encoded protein is CSARVGGAWIDEQFF.

The table lists this clonotype with many counts. J is TRBJ1-4 and V is TRBV5-1, with D perhaps matching TRBD1 (6 bases). V lost 1 base and J lost 6, with 13 bases in between. The germline CDR1 and CDR2 sequences are SGHRS and YFSETQ. The CDR3 is 15 residues long. The CDR3 region has the DNA TGCGCCAGCAGCTTGTTGGGGGCAGGAGATGAAAAACTGTTTTTT. Translated: CASSLLGAGDEKLFF.

This clonotype was detected only a few times. This chain joins TRBV6-5 and TRBJ2-1, with D hard to call. Per germline, CDR1 MNHEY and CDR2 SVGAGI. Trimming took off 5 bases at V and 0 bases at J, with 11 bases between the two ends. The CDR3 is made up of 15 amino acids. CDR3 in amino acids: CASSTMTPSYNEQFF. The CDR3 nucleotides are TGTGCCAGCAGTACCATGACCCCCTCCTACAATGAGCAGTTCTTC.

Here the CDR3 reads CASSGGTGQGSSGANVLTF. In DNA form, the CDR3 reads TGTGCCAGCAGCGGAGGGACGGGACAGGGGAGCTCTGGGGCCAACGTCCTGACTTTC. The chain is built from TRBV9 and TRBJ2-6; 10 bases are shared with TRBD1. The CDR3 runs 19 residues. CDR1 is SGDLS and CDR2 is YYNGEE in the germline V gene. Germline trimming cut 3 bases from V and 0 bases from J; bases unmatched to any gene: 9.

This clonotype turned up a few times. The chain uses TRBV7-2 and TRBJ2-3, with a weak D call TRBD1 (6 bases). CDR3 length equals 16 residues. Trimming took 5 bases from V and 2 from J, leaving 17 bases between them. Per germline, CDR1 SGHTA and CDR2 FQGNSA. CDR3 loop: CASSVQTGDITDTQYF. DNA for the CDR3: TGTGCCAGCAGCGTCCAGACAGGCGATATCACAGATACGCAGTATTTT.

The J gene is TRBJ2-5, the V gene TRBV5-1; no clear D gene. V lost 2 bases and J 5 bases, leaving 10 bases between the germline ends. This CDR3 region has 13 residues. In germline, CDR1 is SGHRS, CDR2 YFSETQ. CDR3 bases: TGCGCCAGCAGCTTTGACTGGGCGGAGACCCAGTACTTC. It is translated as CASSFDWAETQYF.

This clonotype was seen a few times. The chain recombines TRBV6-2 or TRBV6-3 with TRBJ2-3; 7 bases are a match to TRBD2. The CDR3 is 14 amino acids. The V and J ends lost 2 bases and 5 bases, in that order; junction bases with no gene match: 4. Germline values: CDR1 MNHEY, CDR2 SVGEGT. For the CDR3, the DNA is TGTGCCAGCAGTTACGGCGGGGAGGGAGATACGCAGTATTTT. It translates to CASSYGGEGDTQYF.

In this sample, this clonotype turned up a few times. This chain uses TRBV5-1 with TRBJ2-1, with TRBD2 matching over 8 bases. CDR1 and CDR2 (germline): SGHRS, YFSETQ. This CDR3 is 14 amino acids long. The J segment lost 3 bases and the V segment lost 5 bases, leaving 4 bases of the junction unmatched. The CDR3 loop reads CASRSGGIYNEQFF. As DNA, the CDR3 is TGCGCCAGCAGGTCGGGGGGGATCTACAATGAGCAGTTCTTC.

The V gene is TRBV5-5, the J gene TRBJ2-7; D call uncertain. Germline V lookup: CDR1 SGHKS, CDR2 YYEKEE (reference sequence). This CDR3 has 13 residues. V shed 3 bases and J shed 3 bases, with 10 bases lying between them. The CDR3 nucleotides read TGTGCCAGCAGCTCACGACCGGACTACGAGCAGTACGTC. It specifies CASSSRPDYEQYV.

The chain recombines TRBV25-1 with TRBJ2-3; perhaps TRBD1 as D (6 bases). Germline lookup yields CDR1 MGHDK and CDR2 SYGVNS. The V end lost 8 bases, the J end lost 14 bases, and 14 bases lay between the germline ends. The CDR3 is 10 residues long. Written as DNA, the CDR3 is TGTGCCAGCCACCGGGACATGCTGTATTTT. It codes for CASHRDMLYF.

The chain couples TRBV5-1 to TRBJ2-1; 10 bases map to TRBD1. Unmatched junction bases numbered 10, after V lost 3 bases and J lost 7 bases. This CDR3 has 16 amino acids. In germline, CDR1 is SGHRS, CDR2 YFSETQ. The CDR3 nucleotides read TGCGCCAGCAGCTCTCAGACAGGGGGCGTGAGGAATGAGCAGTTCTTC. Translation gives CASSSQTGGVRNEQFF. Full variable domain (missing parts from reference TRBV5-1 and TRBJ2-1): KAGVTQTPRYLIKTRGQQVTLSCSPISGHRSVSWYQQTPGQGLQFLFEYFSETQRNKGNFPGRFSGRQFSNSRSEMNVSTLELGDSALYLCASSSQTGGVRNEQFFGPGTRLTVL.

In DNA, the CDR3 is TGCAGTGCTAGACAAAGTAGCGGGAGTATCTACAATGAGCAGTTCTTC. This gives the protein CSARQSSGSIYNEQFF. This chain links TRBV20-1 with TRBJ2-1; 9 nucleotides match TRBD2. This CDR3 region has 16 residues. V trimming: 2 bases; J trimming: 3 bases; junction bases outside the gene matches: 8. Germline V gene data show CDR1 as DFQATT and CDR2 as SNEGSKA (reference sequence).

The sample holds a few counts of this clonotype. The V and J genes are TRBV5-4 and TRBJ2-7; D unclear. The V and J ends lost 4 bases and 0 bases respectively, with 8 bases between them. Germline V CDR1 and CDR2: SGHNT, YYREEE (reference sequence). CDR3 length: 13 residues. In nucleotides, the CDR3 is TGTGCCAGCAGCAAATGGAGCTCCTACGAGCAGTACTTC. The encoded protein is CASSKWSSYEQYF.

This clonotype has a handful of counts. V gene TRBV6-1 combines with J gene TRBJ1-1, with 10 bases identical to TRBD1. The CDR3 consists of 16 residues. The trim removed 2 bases at V and 6 bases at J, leaving 9 bases unmatched. From germline, CDR1 is MNHNS and CDR2 SASEGT. The CDR3 DNA follows: TGTGCCAGCAGTGAACAAGGGACAGGGGTATTCGCTGAAGCTTTCTTT. This translates into CASSEQGTGVFAEAFF.

The chain recombines TRBV18 with TRBJ2-2, with a possible D match to TRBD1 (6 bases). This CDR3 region has 14 residues. Germline V gene lookup returns CDR1 KGHSH and CDR2 LQKENI. The V and J ends lost 6 bases and 6 bases respectively, with 14 bases between them. The CDR3 DNA reads as TGTGCCAGCTCGACGAAACAGGGTTCCGGGGAGCTGTTTTTT. Translation: CASSTKQGSGELFF.

This clonotype was picked up many times. The chain combines TRBV7-9 with TRBJ2-7, with D possibly matching TRBD2 (7 bases). Trimming removed 4 bases from V and 5 bases from J, with 30 bases in between. Germline V gene lookup returns CDR1 SEHNR and CDR2 FQNEAQ (reference sequence). The CDR3 extends over 19 amino acids. The CDR3 nucleotides are TGTGCCAGCAGCTCCAGTATTAGTGGGGGGGCTACTAGCTTGCACGAGCAGTACTTC. Its translation: CASSSSISGGATSLHEQYF.

This clonotype was recorded a few times. J is TRBJ2-5 and V is TRBV5-1; D not certain. The germline V and J ends were trimmed by 0 bases and 1 base, with 10 bases remaining between them. CDR1 is SGHRS and CDR2 is YFSETQ in the germline V gene. The CDR3 loop spans 15 amino acids. The CDR3 nucleotides read TGCGCCAGCAGCTTGGAGCTGAAATTCCAAGAGACCCAGTACTTC. This codes for CASSLELKFQETQYF. The whole variable domain, remainder taken from reference TRBV5-1 and TRBJ2-5, is KAGVTQTPRYLIKTRGQQVTLSCSPISGHRSVSWYQQTPGQGLQFLFEYFSETQRNKGNFPGRFSGRQFSNSRSEMNVSTLELGDSALYLCASSLELKFQETQYFGPGTRLLVL.

Only a few counts were recorded for this clonotype. The genes are TRBV5-1 and TRBJ1-1; TRBD1 aligns across 7 bases. The CDR3 runs 13 residues. Per germline, CDR1 SGHRS and CDR2 YFSETQ. J gave up 3 bases and V 4 bases, and 3 bases lay outside the gene matches. This chain's CDR3 is CASSGGQYTEAFF. CDR3 sequence (DNA): TGCGCCAGCAGCGGGGGACAGTACACTGAAGCTTTCTTT.

V is TRBV6-1 and J is TRBJ2-4, with D perhaps TRBD2 (5 bases). Germline V gene data show CDR1 as MNHNS and CDR2 as SASEGT. V was pared by 6 bases and J by 7 bases, with 19 bases between. CDR3 length equals 15 residues. Written as DNA, the CDR3 is TGTGCCAGCAGCCGCCGCCTCGACTCGGGGAACATTCAGTACTTC. Its translation: CASSRRLDSGNIQYF.

This rearrangement joins TRBV5-1 to TRBJ2-2, with 8 bases identical to TRBD1. The CDR3 has 15 residues. V gave up 3 bases and J gave up 4 bases; unmatched junction bases: 5. Germline loops: CDR1 SGHRS, CDR2 YFSETQ. CDR3 DNA sequence: TGCGCCAGCAGCTACCAACAGGGGGGCACCGGGGAGCTGTTTTTT. This codes for CASSYQQGGTGELFF. The variable domain in full, with the rest retrieved from reference TRBV5-1 and TRBJ2-2, is KAGVTQTPRYLIKTRGQQVTLSCSPISGHRSVSWYQQTPGQGLQFLFEYFSETQRNKGNFPGRFSGRQFSNSRSEMNVSTLELGDSALYLCASSYQQGGTGELFFGEGSRLTVL.